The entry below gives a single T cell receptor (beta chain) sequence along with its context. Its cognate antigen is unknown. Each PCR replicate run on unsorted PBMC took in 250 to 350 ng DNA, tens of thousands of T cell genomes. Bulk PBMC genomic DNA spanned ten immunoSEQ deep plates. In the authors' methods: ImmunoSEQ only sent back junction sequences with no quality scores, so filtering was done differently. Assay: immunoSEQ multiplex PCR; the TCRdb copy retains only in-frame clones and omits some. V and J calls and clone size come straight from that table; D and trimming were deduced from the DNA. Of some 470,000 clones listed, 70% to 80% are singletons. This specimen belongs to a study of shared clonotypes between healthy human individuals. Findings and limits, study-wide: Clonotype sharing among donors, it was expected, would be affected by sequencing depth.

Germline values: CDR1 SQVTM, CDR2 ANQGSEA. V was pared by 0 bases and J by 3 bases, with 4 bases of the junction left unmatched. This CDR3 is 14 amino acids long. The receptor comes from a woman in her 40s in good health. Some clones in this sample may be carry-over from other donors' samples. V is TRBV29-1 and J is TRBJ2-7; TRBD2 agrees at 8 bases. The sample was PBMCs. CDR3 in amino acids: CSVEDDRGGYEQYF. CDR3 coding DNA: TGCAGCGTTGAAGATGATCGGGGGGGCTACGAGCAGTACTTC.